This T cell receptor (beta chain) was retrieved from a study of T cell responses to AZD1222 COVID-19 vaccine. From germline, CDR1 is SGHTA and CDR2 FQGTGA. This CDR3 comprises 16 residues. V dropped 5 bases and J dropped 4 bases, with 19 bases sitting between them. Study-level results: Vaccination with two AZD1222 doses was followed by a rise in Spike-specific TCR breadth and depth. At baseline, just 6 or 7 AZD1222 recipients tested seropositive. The repertoires were collected only after the peak T cell response.

Measured with immunoSEQ multiplex PCR; TCRdb has only the in-frame clones, and not every one. The table records some 100,000 clones, 91% of them present only once. Notes on this clone: Its specificity is not known.

The sample in question was peripheral blood, obtained on day 0 of AZD1222 vaccination. This sequence was found in an adult in good health. The J gene is TRBJ2-3, the V gene TRBV7-3; D may correspond to TRBD1 or TRBD2 (5 bases each). The CDR3 spells CASSPRTGQGADTQYF. The CDR3 bases are TGTGCCAGCAGCCCGCGGACGGGCCAGGGAGCAGATACGCAGTATTTT.